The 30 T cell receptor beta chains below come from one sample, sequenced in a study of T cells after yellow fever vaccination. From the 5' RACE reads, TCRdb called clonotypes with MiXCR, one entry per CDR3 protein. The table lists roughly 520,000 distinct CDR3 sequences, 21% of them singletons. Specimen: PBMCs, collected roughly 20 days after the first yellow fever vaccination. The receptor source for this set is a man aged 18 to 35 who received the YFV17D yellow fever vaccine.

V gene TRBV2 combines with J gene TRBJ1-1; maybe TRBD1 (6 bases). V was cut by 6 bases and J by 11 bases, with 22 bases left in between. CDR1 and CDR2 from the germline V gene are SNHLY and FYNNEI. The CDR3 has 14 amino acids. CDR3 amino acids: CASSLQGFGGRAFF. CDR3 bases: TGTGCCAGCAGCCTACAGGGATTCGGAGGTAGGGCTTTCTTT.

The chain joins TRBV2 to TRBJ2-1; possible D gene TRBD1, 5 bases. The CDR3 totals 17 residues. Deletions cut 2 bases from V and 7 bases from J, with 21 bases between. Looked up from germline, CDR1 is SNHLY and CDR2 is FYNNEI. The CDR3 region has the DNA TGTGCCAGCAGTGAACAGGGATTGGGATTCGGCTGGAATGAGCAGTTCTTC. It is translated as CASSEQGLGFGWNEQFF.

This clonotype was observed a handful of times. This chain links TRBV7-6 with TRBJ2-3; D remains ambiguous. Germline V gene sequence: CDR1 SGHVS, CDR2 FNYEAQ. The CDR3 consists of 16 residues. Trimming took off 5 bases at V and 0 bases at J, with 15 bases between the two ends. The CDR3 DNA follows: TGTGCCAGCAGCAAAAACCTCGGTTATAGCACAGATACGCAGTATTTT. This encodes CASSKNLGYSTDTQYF.

CDR3 loop: CASSLGSENSPLHF. DNA for the CDR3: TGTGCCAGCAGTTTAGGCAGCGAAAATTCACCCCTCCACTTT. The rearrangement links TRBV12-3 or TRBV12-4 to TRBJ1-6; D is uncertain. The CDR3 spans 14 residues. Trimming left V 1 base short and J 7 bases short, with 8 bases between.

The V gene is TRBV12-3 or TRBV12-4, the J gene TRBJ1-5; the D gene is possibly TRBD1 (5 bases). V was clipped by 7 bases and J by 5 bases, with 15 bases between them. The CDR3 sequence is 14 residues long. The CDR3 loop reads CASNPQGPDQPQHF. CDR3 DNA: TGTGCCAGCAACCCTCAGGGACCCGATCAGCCCCAGCATTTT.

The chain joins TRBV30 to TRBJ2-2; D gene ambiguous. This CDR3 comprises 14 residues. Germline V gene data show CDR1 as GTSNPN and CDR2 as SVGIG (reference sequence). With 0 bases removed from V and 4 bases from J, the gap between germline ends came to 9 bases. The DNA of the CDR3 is TGTGCCTGGAGTGTCTCCCCCGGCACCGGGGAGCTGTTTTTT. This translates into CAWSVSPGTGELFF.

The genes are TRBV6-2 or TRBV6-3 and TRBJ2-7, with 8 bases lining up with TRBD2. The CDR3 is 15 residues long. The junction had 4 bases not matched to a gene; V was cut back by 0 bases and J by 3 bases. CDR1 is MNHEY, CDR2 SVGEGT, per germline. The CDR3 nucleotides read TGTGCCAGCAGTTACTCGGCTAGCGGGTTCTACGAGCAGTACGTC. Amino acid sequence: CASSYSASGFYEQYV.

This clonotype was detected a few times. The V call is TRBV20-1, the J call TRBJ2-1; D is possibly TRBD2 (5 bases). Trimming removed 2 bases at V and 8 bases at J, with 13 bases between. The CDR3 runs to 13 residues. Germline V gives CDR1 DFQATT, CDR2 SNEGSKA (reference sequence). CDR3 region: CSARRPGMDEQFF. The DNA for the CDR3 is TGCAGTGCTAGAAGACCGGGGATGGATGAGCAGTTCTTC.

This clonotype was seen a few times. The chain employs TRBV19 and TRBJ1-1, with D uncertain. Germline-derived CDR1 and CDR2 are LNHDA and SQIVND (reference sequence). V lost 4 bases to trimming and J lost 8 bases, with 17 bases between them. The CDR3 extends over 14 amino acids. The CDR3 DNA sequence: TGTGCCAGTAGTACCCCCGCCGGGGTGGGAGAAGCTTTCTTT. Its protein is CASSTPAGVGEAFF.

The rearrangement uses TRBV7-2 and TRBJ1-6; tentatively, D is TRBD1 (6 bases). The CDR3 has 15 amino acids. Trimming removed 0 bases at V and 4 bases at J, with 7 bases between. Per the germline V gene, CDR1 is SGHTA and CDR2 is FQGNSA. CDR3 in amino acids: CASSLAGGYNSPLHF. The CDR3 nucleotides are TGTGCCAGCAGCTTAGCAGGGGGGTATAATTCACCCCTCCACTTT.

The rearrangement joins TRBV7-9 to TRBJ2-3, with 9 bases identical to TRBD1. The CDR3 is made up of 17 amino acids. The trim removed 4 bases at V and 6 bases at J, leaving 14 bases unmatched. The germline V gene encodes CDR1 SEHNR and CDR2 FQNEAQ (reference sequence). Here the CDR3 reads CASSSILGTGGSDTQYF. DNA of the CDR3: TGTGCCAGCAGCTCAATCCTCGGTACAGGGGGCTCGGATACGCAGTATTTT.

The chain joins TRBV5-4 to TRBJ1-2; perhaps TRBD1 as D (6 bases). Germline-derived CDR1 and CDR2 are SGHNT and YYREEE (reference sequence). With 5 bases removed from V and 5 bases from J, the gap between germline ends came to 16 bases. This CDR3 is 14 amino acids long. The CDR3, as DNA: TGTGCCAGCAGACAAGACAGGCGGGGTTATGGCTACACCTTC. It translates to CASRQDRRGYGYTF.

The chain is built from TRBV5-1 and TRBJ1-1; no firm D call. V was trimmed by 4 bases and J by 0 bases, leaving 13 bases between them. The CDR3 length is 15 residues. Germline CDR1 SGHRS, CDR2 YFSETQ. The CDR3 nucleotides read TGCGCCAGCAGCCCGATGACAATAATGAACACTGAAGCTTTCTTT. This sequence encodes CASSPMTIMNTEAFF.

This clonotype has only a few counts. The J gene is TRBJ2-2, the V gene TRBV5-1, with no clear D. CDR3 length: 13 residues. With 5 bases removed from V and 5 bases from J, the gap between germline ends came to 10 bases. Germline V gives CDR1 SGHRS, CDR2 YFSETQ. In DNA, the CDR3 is TGCGCCAGCAGGTCCCTGGGGACCGGGGAGCTGTTTTTT. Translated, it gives CASRSLGTGELFF.

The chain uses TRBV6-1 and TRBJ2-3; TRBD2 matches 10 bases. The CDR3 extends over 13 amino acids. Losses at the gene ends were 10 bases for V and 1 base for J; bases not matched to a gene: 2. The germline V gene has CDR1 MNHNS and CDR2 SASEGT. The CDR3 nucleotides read TGTGCCACTACTAGCGGGGGCACAGATACGCAGTATTTT. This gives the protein CATTSGGTDTQYF.

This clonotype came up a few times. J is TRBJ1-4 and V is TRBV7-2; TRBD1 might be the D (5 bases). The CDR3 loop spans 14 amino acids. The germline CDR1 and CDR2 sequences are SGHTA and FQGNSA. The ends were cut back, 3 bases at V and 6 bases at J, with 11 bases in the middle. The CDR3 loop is CASSFGGMYEKLFF. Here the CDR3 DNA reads TGTGCCAGCAGCTTTGGGGGAATGTATGAAAAACTGTTTTTT.

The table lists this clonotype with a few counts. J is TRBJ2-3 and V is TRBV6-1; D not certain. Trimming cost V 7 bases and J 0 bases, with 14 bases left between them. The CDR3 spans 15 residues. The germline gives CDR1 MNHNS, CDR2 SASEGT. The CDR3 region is CASTDGSSSTDTQYF. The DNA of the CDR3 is TGTGCCAGCACCGACGGCAGCTCTAGCACAGATACGCAGTATTTT.

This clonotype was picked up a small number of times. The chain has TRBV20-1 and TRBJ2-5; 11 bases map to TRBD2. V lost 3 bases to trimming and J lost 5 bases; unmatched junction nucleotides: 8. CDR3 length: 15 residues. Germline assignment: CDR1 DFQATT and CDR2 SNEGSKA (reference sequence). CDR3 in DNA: TGCAGTGCTAGGCGGCTAGCGGGGGGCCTGGAGACCCAGTACTTC. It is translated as CSARRLAGGLETQYF.

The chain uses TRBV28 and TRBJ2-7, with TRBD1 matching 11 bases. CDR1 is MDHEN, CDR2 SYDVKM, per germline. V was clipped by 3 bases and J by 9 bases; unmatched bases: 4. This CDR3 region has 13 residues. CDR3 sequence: CASSFSDRGPQYV. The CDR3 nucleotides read TGTGCCAGCAGTTTCTCGGACAGGGGGCCGCAGTACGTC.

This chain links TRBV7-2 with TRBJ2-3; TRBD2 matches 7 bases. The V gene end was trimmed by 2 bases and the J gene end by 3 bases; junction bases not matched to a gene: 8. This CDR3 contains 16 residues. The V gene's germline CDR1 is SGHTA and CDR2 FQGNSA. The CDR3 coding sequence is TGTGCCAGCAGCTTATCCGTGGTGGGGGGGACAGATACGCAGTATTTT. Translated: CASSLSVVGGTDTQYF.

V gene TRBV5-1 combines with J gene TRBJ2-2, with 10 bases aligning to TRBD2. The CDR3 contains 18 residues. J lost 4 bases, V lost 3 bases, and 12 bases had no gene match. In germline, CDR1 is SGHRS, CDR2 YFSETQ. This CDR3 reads CASSSTSGSTPGTGELFF. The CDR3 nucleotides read TGCGCCAGCAGCTCGACTAGCGGGTCTACTCCGGGCACCGGGGAGCTGTTTTTT.

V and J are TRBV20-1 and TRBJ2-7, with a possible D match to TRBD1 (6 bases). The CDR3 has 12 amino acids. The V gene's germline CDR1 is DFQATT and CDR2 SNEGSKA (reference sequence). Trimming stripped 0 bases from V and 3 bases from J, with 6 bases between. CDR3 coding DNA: TGCAGTGCTAGAGAGGACAGCTACGAGCAGTACGTC. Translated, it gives CSAREDSYEQYV.

CDR3 nucleotides: TGTGCCAGCAGTGGCGGTCCGGGGTTCTACAATGAGCAGTTCTTC. Its protein is CASSGGPGFYNEQFF. V and J are TRBV27 and TRBJ2-1, with D possibly matching TRBD2 (5 bases). The CDR3 extends over 15 amino acids. Trimming stripped 5 bases from V and 3 bases from J, with 14 bases between. Germline assignment: CDR1 MNHEY and CDR2 SMNVEV (reference sequence).

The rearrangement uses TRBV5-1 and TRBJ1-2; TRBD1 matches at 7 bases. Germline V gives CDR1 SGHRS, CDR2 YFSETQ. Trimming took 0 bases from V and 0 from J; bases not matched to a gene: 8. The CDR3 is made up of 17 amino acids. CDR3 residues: CASSLEGAVKANYGYTF. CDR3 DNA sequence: TGCGCCAGCAGCTTGGAGGGGGCGGTGAAGGCTAACTATGGCTACACCTTC.

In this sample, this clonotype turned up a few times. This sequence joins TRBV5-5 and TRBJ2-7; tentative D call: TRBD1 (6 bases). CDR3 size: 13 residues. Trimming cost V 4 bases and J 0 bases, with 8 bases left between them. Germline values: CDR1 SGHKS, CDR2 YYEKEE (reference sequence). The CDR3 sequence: CASSPQGSYEQYV. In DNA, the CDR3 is TGTGCCAGCAGCCCACAGGGCTCCTACGAGCAGTACGTC.

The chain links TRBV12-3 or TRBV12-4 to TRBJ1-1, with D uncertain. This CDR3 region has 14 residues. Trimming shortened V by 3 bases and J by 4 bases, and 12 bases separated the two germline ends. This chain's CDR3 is CASSFGVYGTEAFF. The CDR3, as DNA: TGTGCCAGCAGTTTTGGTGTATATGGCACTGAAGCTTTCTTT.

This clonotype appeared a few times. CDR3 sequence reads: CSVKVGQATEAFF. The CDR3 DNA is TGCAGCGTAAAAGTGGGGCAGGCCACTGAAGCTTTCTTT. The V call is TRBV29-1, the J call TRBJ1-1; the D gene is possibly TRBD1 (5 bases). V shed 6 bases and J shed 4 bases, with 15 bases lying between them. The CDR3 length is 13 residues. Germline V lookup: CDR1 SQVTM, CDR2 ANQGSEA.

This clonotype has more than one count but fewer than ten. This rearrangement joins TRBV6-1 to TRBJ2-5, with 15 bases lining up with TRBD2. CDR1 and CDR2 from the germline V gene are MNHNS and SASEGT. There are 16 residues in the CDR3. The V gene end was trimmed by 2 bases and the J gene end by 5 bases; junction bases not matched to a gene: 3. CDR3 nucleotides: TGTGCCAGCAGTGAACCAGGACTAGCGGGGGGGGAGACCCAGTACTTC. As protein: CASSEPGLAGGETQYF.

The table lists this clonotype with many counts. This CDR3 reads CASSSGAGNEQFF. DNA of the CDR3: TGCGCCAGCAGCTCGGGGGCCGGGAATGAGCAGTTCTTC. The V and J genes are TRBV5-1 and TRBJ2-1; either TRBD1 or TRBD2 may fit D (6 bases each). Trimming removed 3 bases from V and 7 bases from J, with 11 bases in between. Per germline, CDR1 SGHRS and CDR2 YFSETQ. The CDR3 is made up of 13 amino acids.

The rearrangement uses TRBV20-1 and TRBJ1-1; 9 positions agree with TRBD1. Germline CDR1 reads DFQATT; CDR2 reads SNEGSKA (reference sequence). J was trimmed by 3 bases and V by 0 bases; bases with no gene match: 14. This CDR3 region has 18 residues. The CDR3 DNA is TGCAGTGCTAGAGATCCCAACAGGGGGCGGAGTTGGGACACTGAAGCTTTCTTT. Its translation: CSARDPNRGRSWDTEAFF.